These 21 T cell receptor beta chains were sequenced from one sample in a study of blood T cell repertoires in COVID-19. Sequenced by immunoSEQ multiplex PCR; TCRdb stores in-frame clones only, minus some. The sample has tens of thousands of clones, roughly nine tenths seen once. The material sequenced was peripheral blood. All receptors derive from a human donor in a cohort sampled during active COVID-19.

The chain combines TRBV2 with TRBJ2-7, with D possibly TRBD1 on 6 matching bases. This CDR3 has 13 amino acids. Germline V gene lookup returns CDR1 SNHLY and CDR2 FYNNEI. The germline V and J ends were trimmed by 5 bases and 0 bases, with 8 bases remaining between them. The CDR3 nucleotides read TGTGCCAGCAGTTGGGACAACTCCTACGAGCAGTACTTC. Its translation: CASSWDNSYEQYF.

This clone was counted a single time. V gene TRBV9 combines with J gene TRBJ1-1, with D uncertain. Per germline, CDR1 SGDLS and CDR2 YYNGEE. V lost 0 bases, J lost 6 bases, and 18 bases lay in between. This CDR3 has 16 residues. CDR3 DNA: TGTGCCAGCAGCGTAGTAGGACCGGGGTTCAGCTCTGAAGCTTTCTTT. It encodes CASSVVGPGFSSEAFF.

This chain uses TRBV19 with TRBJ1-3; the D is unclear. The CDR3 totals 14 residues. V lost 4 bases and J lost 0, with 7 bases in between. Germline assignment: CDR1 LNHDA and CDR2 SQIVND (reference sequence). The CDR3 DNA reads TGTGCCAGTAGTACCCAAGCCTCTGGAAACACCATATATTTT. Translating it yields CASSTQASGNTIYF.

The gene calls are TRBV5-1 and TRBJ1-1; D ambiguous. The length of the CDR3 is 13 residues. Trimming took 5 bases from V and 2 from J, leaving 10 bases between them. CDR1 is SGHRS, CDR2 YFSETQ, per germline. The CDR3 sequence is CASRLQDNTEAFF. The CDR3 DNA reads TGCGCCAGCAGATTGCAGGATAACACTGAAGCTTTCTTT.

The chain combines TRBV7-9 with TRBJ1-1; the D is unclear. V gave up 0 bases and J gave up 2 bases, with 4 bases separating them. CDR3 length: 13 residues. The V gene's germline CDR1 is SEHNR and CDR2 FQNEAQ (reference sequence). The CDR3 nucleotides are TGTGCCAGCAGCTTAGCGGGCAACACTGAAGCTTTCTTT. It encodes CASSLAGNTEAFF.

The count of this clone is one. The chain joins TRBV11-2 to TRBJ1-3; no firm D call. Per the germline V gene, CDR1 is SGHAT and CDR2 is FQNNGV. Deletions cut 6 bases from V and 7 bases from J, with 13 bases between. The CDR3 contains 13 residues. The CDR3 spells CASRPPSGNTIYF. Written as DNA, the CDR3 is TGTGCCAGCAGACCCCCGAGCGGTAACACCATATATTTT.

The chain links TRBV2 to TRBJ2-3; no firm D call. From germline, CDR1 is SNHLY and CDR2 FYNNEI. V was trimmed by 8 bases and J by 1 base, leaving 13 bases between them. This CDR3 is 14 amino acids long. In DNA, the CDR3 is TGTGCCAGCGGAGTGCGCGACGGCACAGATACGCAGTATTTT. It translates to CASGVRDGTDTQYF.

The CDR3 coding sequence is TGTGCCAGCAGCCGGGACAGGGGGGCCAGTGAGCAGTTCTTC. It is translated as CASSRDRGASEQFF. The chain has TRBV11-2 and TRBJ2-1; 11 nucleotides match TRBD1. Germline-derived CDR1 and CDR2 are SGHAT and FQNNGV. The CDR3 runs to 14 residues. V shed 5 bases and J 9 bases; nucleotides not matched to a gene: 6. Together with reference TRBV11-2 and TRBJ2-1, the CDR3 gives the full variable domain: EAGVAQSPRYKIIEKRQSVAFWCNPISGHATLYWYQQILGQGPKLLIQFQNNGVVDDSQLPKDRFSAERLKGVDSTLKIQPAKLEDSAVYLCASSRDRGASEQFFGPGTRLTVL.

This chain links TRBV5-1 with TRBJ2-7, with 7 bases matching TRBD2. V was pared by 4 bases and J by 0 bases, with 4 bases of the junction left unmatched. Germline CDR1 is SGHRS and CDR2 is YFSETQ. The CDR3 contains 14 residues. CDR3 sequence (DNA): TGCGCCAGCAGCGCGGGGACTAACTCCTACGAGCAGTACTTC. It translates to CASSAGTNSYEQYF.

This rearrangement joins TRBV19 to TRBJ1-5; 7 bases match TRBD1. The CDR3 totals 14 residues. The V segment lost 6 bases and the J segment 7 bases; nucleotides outside the gene matches: 9. Germline V gene lookup returns CDR1 LNHDA and CDR2 SQIVND (reference sequence). The CDR3 is CASSRQGRGQPQHF. The CDR3 region has the DNA TGTGCCAGTAGCCGACAGGGAAGGGGACAGCCCCAGCATTTT. Drawing the rest from reference TRBV19 and TRBJ1-5, the complete variable domain is DGGITQSPKYLFRKEGQNVTLSCEQNLNHDAMYWYRQDPGQGLRLIYYSQIVNDFQKGDIAEGYSVSREKKESFPLTVTSAQKNPTAFYLCASSRQGRGQPQHFGDGTRLSIL.

The genes are TRBV6-6 and TRBJ1-2; 7 bases fit TRBD1. The V and J ends lost 5 bases and 4 bases, in that order; junction bases with no gene match: 19. The germline gives CDR1 MNHNY, CDR2 SVGAGI (reference sequence). The CDR3 is 18 amino acids. The CDR3 protein is CASSRAGQASGWVYGYTF. DNA for the CDR3: TGTGCCAGCAGTCGGGCCGGACAGGCATCGGGTTGGGTCTATGGCTACACCTTC.

J is TRBJ1-5 and V is TRBV27; D remains unclear. The germline V gene encodes CDR1 MNHEY and CDR2 SMNVEV (reference sequence). V was clipped by 0 bases and J by 1 base, with 7 bases between them. CDR3 length equals 15 residues. CDR3 sequence reads: CASSLSSQSNQPQHF. In nucleotides, the CDR3 is TGTGCCAGCAGTTTATCTTCACAGAGCAATCAGCCCCAGCATTTT.

The J gene is TRBJ2-5, the V gene TRBV29-1; possible D gene TRBD1, 6 bases. The CDR3 sequence is 13 residues long. Per germline, CDR1 SQVTM and CDR2 ANQGSEA. Trimming took off 6 bases at V and 5 bases at J, with 16 bases between the two ends. The CDR3 DNA sequence: TGCAGCGTCGCAAGCAGGGGAACCGAGACCCAGTACTTC. It codes for CSVASRGTETQYF.

V gene TRBV2 combines with J gene TRBJ1-5; weak D call: TRBD1 (6 bases). Trimming removed 5 bases from V and 1 base from J, with 12 bases in between. The CDR3 is 15 amino acids. Germline CDR1 and CDR2: SNHLY and FYNNEI. In DNA form, the CDR3 reads TGTGCCAGCAGTCTACAGGGAGGGAGCAATCAGCCCCAGCATTTT. Translating it yields CASSLQGGSNQPQHF.

The CDR3 DNA reads TGTGCCAGCAGCAGGGGGACTAGCGGGATAGATGAGACCCAGTACTTC. It codes for CASSRGTSGIDETQYF. The chain combines TRBV5-4 with TRBJ2-5; 13 bases match TRBD2. With V trimmed by 4 bases and J by 5 bases, 8 bases remained unmatched. Germline assignment: CDR1 SGHNT and CDR2 YYREEE (reference sequence). This CDR3 is built from 16 residues.

To note about this clone: The same CDR3 can be traced to other DNA sequences in this sample. The chain combines TRBV18 with TRBJ1-1; maybe TRBD1 (5 bases). In germline, CDR1 is KGHSH, CDR2 LQKENI. Trimming cost V 6 bases and J 3 bases, with 11 bases left between them. The CDR3 extends over 13 amino acids. The CDR3 region is CASSPGGDTEAFF. The DNA of the CDR3 is TGTGCCAGCTCCCCCGGGGGGGACACTGAAGCTTTCTTT.

The chain combines TRBV7-2 with TRBJ1-2; D unresolved. The V gene's germline CDR1 is SGHTA and CDR2 FQGNSA. This CDR3 has 13 residues. Trimming left V 5 bases short and J 4 bases short, with 11 bases between. This chain's CDR3 is CASSPGSGYGYTF. In DNA, the CDR3 is TGTGCCAGCAGCCCCGGATCGGGCTATGGCTACACCTTC.

This sequence joins TRBV5-6 and TRBJ2-5; the match to TRBD2 covers 12 bases. Germline trimming cut 4 bases from V and 5 bases from J; bases unmatched to any gene: 3. This CDR3 is 14 amino acids long. Germline lookup yields CDR1 SGHDT and CDR2 YYEEEE. The CDR3 protein is CASSVTSGGETQYF. The CDR3 region has the DNA TGTGCCAGCAGCGTTACTAGCGGGGGGGAGACCCAGTACTTC.

The chain links TRBV7-2 to TRBJ2-5; D is perhaps TRBD2 (6 bases). The V and J ends lost 1 base and 5 bases respectively, with 11 bases between them. This CDR3 spans 14 amino acids. The V gene's germline CDR1 is SGHTA and CDR2 FQGNSA. The CDR3 DNA reads as TGTGCCAGCAGCTTAGTTTCGGGAGTGGAGACCCAGTACTTC. Translation: CASSLVSGVETQYF.

V is TRBV6-2 or TRBV6-3 and J is TRBJ1-2; 9 nucleotides agree with TRBD1. V shed 4 bases, J shed 4 bases, and the junction held 1 base outside the gene matches. The CDR3 covers 13 residues. The germline gives CDR1 MNHEY, CDR2 SVGEGT. This chain's CDR3 is CASSWDRAYGYTF. CDR3 nucleotides: TGTGCCAGCAGTTGGGACAGGGCCTATGGCTACACCTTC.

This clone has just one count. The rearrangement links TRBV7-9 to TRBJ2-7; perhaps TRBD2 as D (5 bases). The CDR3 loop spans 15 amino acids. Germline-derived CDR1 and CDR2 are SEHNR and FQNEAQ (reference sequence). Trimming cost V 1 base and J 5 bases, with 15 bases left between them. CDR3 nucleotide sequence: TGTGCCAGCAGCTTAGTAGCGACGATGGGGAACGAGCAGTACTTC. This translates into CASSLVATMGNEQYF.